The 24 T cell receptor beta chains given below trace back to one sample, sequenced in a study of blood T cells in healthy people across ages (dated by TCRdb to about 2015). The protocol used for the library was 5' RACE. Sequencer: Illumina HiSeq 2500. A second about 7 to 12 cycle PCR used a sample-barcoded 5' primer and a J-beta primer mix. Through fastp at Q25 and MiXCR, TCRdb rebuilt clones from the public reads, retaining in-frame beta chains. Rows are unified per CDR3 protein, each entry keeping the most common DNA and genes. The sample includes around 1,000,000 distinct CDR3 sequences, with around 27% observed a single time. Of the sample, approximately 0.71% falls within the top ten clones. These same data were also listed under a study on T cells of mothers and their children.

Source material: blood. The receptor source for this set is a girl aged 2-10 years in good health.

Here the CDR3 DNA reads TGCAGCGGGGGACAGTCCTACAATGAGCAGTTCTTC. This gives the protein CSGGQSYNEQFF. This chain uses TRBV29-1 with TRBJ2-1; 7 nucleotides align to TRBD1. The V gene end was trimmed by 7 bases and the J gene end by 1 base; junction bases not matched to a gene: 1. This CDR3 is 12 amino acids long. Germline values: CDR1 SQVTM, CDR2 ANQGSEA.

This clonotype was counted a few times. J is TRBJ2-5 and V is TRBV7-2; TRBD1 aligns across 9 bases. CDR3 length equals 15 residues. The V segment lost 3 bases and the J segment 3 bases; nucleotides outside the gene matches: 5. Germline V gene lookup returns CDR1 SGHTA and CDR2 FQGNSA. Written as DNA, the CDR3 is TGTGCCAGCAGCTTTTCCACAGGGGGCGAAGAGACCCAGTACTTC. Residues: CASSFSTGGEETQYF.

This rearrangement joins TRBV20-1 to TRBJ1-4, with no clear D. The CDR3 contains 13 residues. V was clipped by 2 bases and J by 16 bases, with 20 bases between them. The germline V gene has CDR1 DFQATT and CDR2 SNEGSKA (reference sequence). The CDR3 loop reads CSARPLTRVKEFF. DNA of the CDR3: TGCAGTGCTAGACCATTAACCCGGGTAAAGGAGTTTTTT.

As DNA, the CDR3 is TGTGCCAGTAGTTACCTGGACAAGGGCACCGGGGAGCTGTTTTTT. Amino acid sequence: CASSYLDKGTGELFF. The rearrangement joins TRBV19 to TRBJ2-2, with D possibly matching TRBD1 (5 bases). The CDR3 has 15 residues. With 5 bases removed from V and 4 bases from J, the gap between germline ends came to 14 bases. Germline V gives CDR1 LNHDA, CDR2 SQIVND (reference sequence).

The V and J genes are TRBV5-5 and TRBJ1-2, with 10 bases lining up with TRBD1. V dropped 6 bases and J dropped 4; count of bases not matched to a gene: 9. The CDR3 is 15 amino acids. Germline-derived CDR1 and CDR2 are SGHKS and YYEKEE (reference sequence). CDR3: CASNPDGTGAYGYTF. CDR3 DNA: TGTGCCAGCAACCCGGATGGGACAGGGGCCTATGGCTACACCTTC.

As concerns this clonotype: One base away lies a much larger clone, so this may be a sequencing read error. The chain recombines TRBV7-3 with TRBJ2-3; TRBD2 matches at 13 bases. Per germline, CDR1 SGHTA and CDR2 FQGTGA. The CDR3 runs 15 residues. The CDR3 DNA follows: TGTGTCAGCAGCTTGACTAGCGGGGGGTGGGATACGCAGTATTTT. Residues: CVSSLTSGGWDTQYF. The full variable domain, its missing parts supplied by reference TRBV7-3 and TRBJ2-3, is GAGVSQTPSNKVTEKGKYVELRCDPISGHTALYWYRQSLGQGPEFLIYFQGTGAADDSGLPNDRFFAVRPEGSVSTLKIQRTERGDSAVYLCVSSLTSGGWDTQYFGPGTRLTVL.

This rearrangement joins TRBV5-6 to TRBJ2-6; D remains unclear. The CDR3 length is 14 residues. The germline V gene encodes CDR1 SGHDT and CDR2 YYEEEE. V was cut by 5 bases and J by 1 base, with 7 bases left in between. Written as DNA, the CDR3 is TGTGCCAGCAGGGCCAAATCTGGGGCCAACGTCCTGACTTTC. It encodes CASRAKSGANVLTF.

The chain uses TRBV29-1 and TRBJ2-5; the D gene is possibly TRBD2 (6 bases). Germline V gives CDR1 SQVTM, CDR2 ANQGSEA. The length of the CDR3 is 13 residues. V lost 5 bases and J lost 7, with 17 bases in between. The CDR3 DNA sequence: TGCAGCGTTCACATAGCGGACCAGTGGACCCAGTACTTC. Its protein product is CSVHIADQWTQYF.

The CDR3 reads CASSVDGTVQETQYF. The CDR3 nucleotides read TGTGCCAGCAGCGTTGACGGGACAGTCCAAGAGACCCAGTACTTC. The J gene is TRBJ2-5, the V gene TRBV7-9, with 7 bases fitting TRBD1. This CDR3 has 15 amino acids. The trim removed 5 bases at V and 1 base at J, leaving 7 bases unmatched. Germline V gene data show CDR1 as SEHNR and CDR2 as FQNEAQ (reference sequence).

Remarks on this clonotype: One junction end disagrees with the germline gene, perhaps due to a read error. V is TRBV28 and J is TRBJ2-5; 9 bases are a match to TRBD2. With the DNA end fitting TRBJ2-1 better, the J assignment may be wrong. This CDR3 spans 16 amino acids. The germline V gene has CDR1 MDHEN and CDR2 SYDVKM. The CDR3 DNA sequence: TGTGCCAGCAGTTTAGCCCGACTAGCGGTCCTCAATGAACAGTTCTTC. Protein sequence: CASSLARLAVLNEQFF.

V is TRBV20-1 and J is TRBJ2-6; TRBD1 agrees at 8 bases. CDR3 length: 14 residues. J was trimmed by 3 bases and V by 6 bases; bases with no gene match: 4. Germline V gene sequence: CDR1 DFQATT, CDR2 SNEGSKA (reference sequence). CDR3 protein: CSASTGDGANVLTF. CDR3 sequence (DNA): TGCAGTGCCTCGACAGGGGATGGGGCCAACGTCCTGACTTTC.

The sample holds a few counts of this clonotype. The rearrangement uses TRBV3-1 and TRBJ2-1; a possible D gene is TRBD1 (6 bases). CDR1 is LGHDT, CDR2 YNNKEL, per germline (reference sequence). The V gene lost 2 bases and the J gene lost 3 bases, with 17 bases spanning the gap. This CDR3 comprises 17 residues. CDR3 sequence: CASSQSSPGAGYNEQFF. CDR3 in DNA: TGTGCCAGCAGCCAATCAAGCCCAGGGGCAGGCTACAATGAGCAGTTCTTC.

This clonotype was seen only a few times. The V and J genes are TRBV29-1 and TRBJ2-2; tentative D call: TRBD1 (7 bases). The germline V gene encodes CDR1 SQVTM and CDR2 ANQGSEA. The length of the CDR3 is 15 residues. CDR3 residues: CNGLQGQGDTGELFF. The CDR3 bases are TGCAACGGACTACAGGGTCAGGGGGACACCGGGGAGCTGTTTTTT.

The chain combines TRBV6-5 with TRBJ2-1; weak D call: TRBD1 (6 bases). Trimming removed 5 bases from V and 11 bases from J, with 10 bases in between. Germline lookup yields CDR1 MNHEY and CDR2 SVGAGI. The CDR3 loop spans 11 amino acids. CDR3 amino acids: CASSPGQQQFF. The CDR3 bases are TGTGCCAGCAGTCCCGGACAGCAGCAGTTCTTC.

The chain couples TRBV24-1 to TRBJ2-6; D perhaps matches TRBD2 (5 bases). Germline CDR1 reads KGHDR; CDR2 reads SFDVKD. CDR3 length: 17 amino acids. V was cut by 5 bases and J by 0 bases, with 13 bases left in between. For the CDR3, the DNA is TGTGCCACCAGTGGTAACGAGGGTGTCTCTGGGGCCAACGTCCTGACTTTC. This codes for CATSGNEGVSGANVLTF.

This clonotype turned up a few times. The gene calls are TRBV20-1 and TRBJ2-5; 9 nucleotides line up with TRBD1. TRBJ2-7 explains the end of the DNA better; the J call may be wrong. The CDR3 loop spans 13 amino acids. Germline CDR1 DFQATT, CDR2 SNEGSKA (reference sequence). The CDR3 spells CSARTGDFYEQYF. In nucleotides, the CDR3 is TGCAGTGCCAGGACAGGGGATTTCTACGAGCAGTACTTC.

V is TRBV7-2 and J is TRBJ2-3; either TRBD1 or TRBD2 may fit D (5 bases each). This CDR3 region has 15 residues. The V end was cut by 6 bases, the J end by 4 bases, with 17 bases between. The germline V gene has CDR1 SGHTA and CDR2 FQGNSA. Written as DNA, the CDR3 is TGTGCCAGCAGACCTCCCGGGACGCGTGCAGATACGCAGTATTTT. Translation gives CASRPPGTRADTQYF.

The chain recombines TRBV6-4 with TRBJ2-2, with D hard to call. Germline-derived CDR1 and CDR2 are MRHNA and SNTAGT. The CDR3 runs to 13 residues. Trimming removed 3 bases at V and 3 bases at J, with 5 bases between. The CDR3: CASSEADTGELFF. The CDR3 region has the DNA TGTGCCAGCAGTGAGGCCGACACCGGGGAGCTGTTTTTT.

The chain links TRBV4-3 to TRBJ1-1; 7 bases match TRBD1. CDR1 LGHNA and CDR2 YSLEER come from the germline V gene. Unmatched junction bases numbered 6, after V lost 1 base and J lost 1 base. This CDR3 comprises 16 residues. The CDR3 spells CASSQGTGYQNTEAFF. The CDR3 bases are TGCGCCAGCAGCCAAGGGACAGGTTATCAGAACACTGAAGCTTTCTTT.

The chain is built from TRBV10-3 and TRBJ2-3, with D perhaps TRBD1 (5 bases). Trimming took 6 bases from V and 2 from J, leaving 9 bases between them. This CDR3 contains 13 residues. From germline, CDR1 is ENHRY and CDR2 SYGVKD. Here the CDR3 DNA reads TGTGCCATCAGGCTGACAGTCACAGATACGCAGTATTTT. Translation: CAIRLTVTDTQYF.

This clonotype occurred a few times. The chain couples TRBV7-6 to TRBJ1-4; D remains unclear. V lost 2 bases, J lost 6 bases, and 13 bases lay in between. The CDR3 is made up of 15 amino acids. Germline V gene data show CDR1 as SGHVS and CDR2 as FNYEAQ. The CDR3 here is CASSLLQDAHEKLFF. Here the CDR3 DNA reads TGTGCCAGCAGCTTACTGCAGGACGCCCATGAAAAACTGTTTTTT.

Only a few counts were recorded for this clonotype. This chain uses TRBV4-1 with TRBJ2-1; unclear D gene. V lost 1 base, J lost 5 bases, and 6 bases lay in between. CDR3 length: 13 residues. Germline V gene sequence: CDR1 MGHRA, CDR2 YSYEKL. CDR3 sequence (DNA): TGCGCCAGCAGCCAAGGGTGGGACAATGAGCAGTTCTTC. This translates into CASSQGWDNEQFF.

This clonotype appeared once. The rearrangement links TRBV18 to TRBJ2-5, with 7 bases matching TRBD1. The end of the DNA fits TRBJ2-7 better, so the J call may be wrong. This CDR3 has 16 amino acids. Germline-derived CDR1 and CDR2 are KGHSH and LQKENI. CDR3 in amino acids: CASSPPGQPTLDEQYF. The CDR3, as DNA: TGTGCCAGCTCCCCTCCGGGACAGCCCACGTTAGACGAGCAGTACTTC.

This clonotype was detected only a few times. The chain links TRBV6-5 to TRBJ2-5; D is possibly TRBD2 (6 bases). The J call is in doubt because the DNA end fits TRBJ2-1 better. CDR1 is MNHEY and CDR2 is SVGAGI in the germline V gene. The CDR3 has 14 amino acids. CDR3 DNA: TGTGCCAGCAGTTCGCGTGTGGTTGGGACTCAGCAGTTCTTC. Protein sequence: CASSSRVVGTQQFF.